The rows below give T cell receptor beta chains drawn from one sample of a study of Tregs in tolerant kidney transplant recipients. Profiling relied on immunoSEQ multiplex PCR, and the TCRdb table lists in-frame clones only, not all of them. This sample has approximately 98,000 clones, with 90% found just once. The material sequenced was CD4+ T cells from blood, taken before the transplant. Receptors were obtained from a human donor who received a combined kidney and bone marrow transplant. Each CDR3 is given with its conserved first and last residue. Each record gives: clone size, J gene, V gene, D gene, CDR3 DNA, CDR3 protein. D genes are given only for firm matches. Some rows mark clone size as missing; the rest say once, few, many or name a class of expanded clone.

>.|TRBJ1-1|TRBV19|TRBD1
TGTGCCAGTAGCCGGGACAGGGTGAACACTGAAGCTTTCTTT
CASSRDRVNTEAFF
>.|TRBJ1-1|TRBV29-1|.
TGCAGCGTTGATTTACAGGGTATCGGAACTGAAGCTTTCTTT
CSVDLQGIGTEAFF
>few|TRBJ1-2|TRBV5-6|TRBD1
TGTGCCAGCAGCTTGGTTGGACAGGGGGCGCATGGCTACACCTTC
CASSLVGQGAHGYTF
>.|TRBJ1-1|TRBV5-1|.
TGCGCCAGCAGCTTGGACGAGGGTCACAACATCGCTTTCTTT
CASSLDEGHNIAFF
>.|TRBJ1-1|TRBV11-2|.
TGTGCCAGCAGCTTAAACCGGGGGGGCACTGAAGCTTTCTTT
CASSLNRGGTEAFF
>few|TRBJ1-3|TRBV18|.
TGTGCCAGCTCACCACAGGCAGCGACCTCTGGAAACACCATATATTTT
CASSPQAATSGNTIYF
>.|TRBJ2-7|TRBV5-1|.
TGCGCCAGCAGCTTGGCCCCAGACTCCCGGGGCGAGCAGTACTTC
CASSLAPDSRGEQYF
>.|TRBJ2-1|TRBV12-5|.
TGTGCTAGTGGTTTGGGTAGACAATCCAATGAGCAGTTCTTC
CASGLGRQSNEQFF
>once|TRBJ2-1|TRBV7-2|TRBD2
TGTGCCAGCAGCCGTTCTAGCGGGCCCACCTCCTACAATGAGCAGTTCTTC
CASSRSSGPTSYNEQFF
>.|TRBJ1-1|TRBV30|.
TGTGCCTGGAGGAGAGGGTTGGAGACTGAAGCTTTCTTT
CAWRRGLETEAFF
>.|TRBJ1-2|TRBV30|.
TGTGCCTGGAGTCGAGGGGGAGCTAACTATGGCTACACCTTC
CAWSRGGANYGYTF
>.|TRBJ2-3|TRBV11-3|TRBD2
TGTGCCAGCAGCCTGGGACTAGCAACAGATACGCAGTATTTT
CASSLGLATDTQYF
>.|TRBJ2-1|TRBV4-1|TRBD2
TGCGCCAGCAGCCAGGAGGTGGGCGGGAGGGCCTATTACAATGAGCAGTTCTTC
CASSQEVGGRAYYNEQFF
>.|TRBJ2-7|TRBV7-7|.
TGTGCCAGCAGCCCAGGGTCAAGCTCCTACGAGCAGTACTTC
CASSPGSSSYEQYF
>.|TRBJ2-2|TRBV5-1|TRBD2
TGCGCCAGCAGCTTGTCTGCAAGCGCAGCGGGGGACACCGGGGAGCTGTTTTTT
CASSLSASAAGDTGELFF
>.|TRBJ1-5|TRBV28|TRBD1
TGTGCCAGTAGAACCTTGGGACAGGGTGGTCAGCCCCAGCATTTT
CASRTLGQGGQPQHF
>.|TRBJ2-3|TRBV7-2|.
TGTGCCAGCAGCTTACTAAGTAGTACGCAGTATTTT
CASSLLSSTQYF
>.|TRBJ2-1|TRBV7-8|TRBD2
TGTGCCAGCAGCTTAGAGGGAGGGCCGATTGAGCAGTTCTTC
CASSLEGGPIEQFF
>.|TRBJ2-3|TRBV2|TRBD2
TGTGCCAGCAGGGAGACTAGCGCGGCAGATACGCAGTATTTT
CASRETSAADTQYF
>.|TRBJ2-5|TRBV19|.
TGTGCCAGTAAGGCCGGCGGACAAGAGACCCAGTACTTC
CASKAGGQETQYF
>.|TRBJ1-1|TRBV18|.
TGTGCCAGCTCACGGAGCGGGACCCTAGGCACTGAAGCTTTCTTT
CASSRSGTLGTEAFF
>.|TRBJ1-2|TRBV2|.
TGTGCCAGCAGCGGAGACAGGACCGATGGCTACACCTTC
CASSGDRTDGYTF
>.|TRBJ2-2|TRBV9|TRBD2
TGTGCCAGCAGCGGATGGACTAGCGCGAACACCGGGGAGCTGTTTTTT
CASSGWTSANTGELFF
>.|TRBJ1-1|TRBV7-2|TRBD1
TGTGCCAGCAGCTCCTGGACAGGGGAAGCTTTCTTT
CASSSWTGEAFF
>.|TRBJ1-5|TRBV19|.
TGTGCCAGTAGTATTCAAGGGGCAAGCAATCAGCCCCAGCATTTT
CASSIQGASNQPQHF
>.|TRBJ1-1|TRBV10-3|TRBD1
TGTGCCATCAGAGGACAGGGAAGACTGAACACTGAAGCTTTCTTT
CAIRGQGRLNTEAFF
>.|TRBJ2-7|TRBV27|.
TGTGCCAGCAGTCCTGCCACTCCCGGGGGTGCGCCAGTCTACGAGCAGTACTTC
CASSPATPGGAPVYEQYF
>.|TRBJ1-1|TRBV18|.
TGTGCCAGCTCATCACTCTCGGAGGACACTGAAGCTTTCTTT
CASSSLSEDTEAFF
>.|TRBJ2-5|TRBV28|.
TGTGCCAGCAGATCTAGGAGGGAGACCCAGTACTTC
CASRSRRETQYF
>.|TRBJ2-7|TRBV28|.
TGTGCCAGCAGTTTATGGGGGCTCCCCTGGGAGCAGTACTTC
CASSLWGLPWEQYF
>.|TRBJ2-1|TRBV5-4|.
TGTGCCAGCAGCTTGGTTAGAGGTCACAATGAGCAGTTCTTC
CASSLVRGHNEQFF
>once|TRBJ2-1|TRBV5-1|.
TGCGCCAGCAGCTTGGCCCCCGGGTTGCAGTTCTTC
CASSLAPGLQFF
>.|TRBJ2-7|TRBV11-3|.
TGTGCCAGCAGCTTAAGGGGGGGCTACGAGCAGTACTTC
CASSLRGGYEQYF
>.|TRBJ2-3|TRBV7-2|TRBD2
TGTGCCAGCAGCTTAGTGATACTAGCGGGGCGCCGAGATACGCAGTATTTT
CASSLVILAGRRDTQYF
>once|TRBJ1-4|TRBV7-2|.
TGTGCCAGCAGCACAGACTCAGGGGCCCTTAATGAAAAACTGTTTTTT
CASSTDSGALNEKLFF
>.|TRBJ1-5|TRBV4-3|.
TGCGCCAGCAGCCAGGGGCATTATAGCAATCAGCCCCAGCATTTT
CASSQGHYSNQPQHF
>.|TRBJ2-7|TRBV18|TRBD2
TGTGCCAGCTCACTTCATAGCGGGTCCTCCTACGAGCAGTACTTC
CASSLHSGSSYEQYF
>.|TRBJ2-3|TRBV4-1|TRBD2
TGCGCCAGCAGCCGCACCGAAGCGGGAGTGTCAGATACGCAGTATTTT
CASSRTEAGVSDTQYF
>.|TRBJ1-1|TRBV9|TRBD1
TGTGCCAGCAGCCTAGGGGGCCCTGACACTGAAGCTTTCTTT
CASSLGGPDTEAFF
>.|TRBJ2-2|TRBV7-9|TRBD1
TGTGCCAGCAGCCGCGCGACAGGGCCCACCGGGGAGCTGTTTTTT
CASSRATGPTGELFF
>.|TRBJ1-2|TRBV6-5|.
TGTGCCAGCAGTTTACCAGGAAGCTATGGCTACACCTTC
CASSLPGSYGYTF
>.|TRBJ2-3|TRBV4-1|TRBD2
TGCGCCAGCAGCCGATTCATACTAGCGGCTTCATCAGATACGCAGTATTTT
CASSRFILAASSDTQYF
>.|TRBJ1-4|TRBV7-6|.
TGTGCCAGCAGCTCACAGGATCTTAATGAAAAACTGTTTTTT
CASSSQDLNEKLFF